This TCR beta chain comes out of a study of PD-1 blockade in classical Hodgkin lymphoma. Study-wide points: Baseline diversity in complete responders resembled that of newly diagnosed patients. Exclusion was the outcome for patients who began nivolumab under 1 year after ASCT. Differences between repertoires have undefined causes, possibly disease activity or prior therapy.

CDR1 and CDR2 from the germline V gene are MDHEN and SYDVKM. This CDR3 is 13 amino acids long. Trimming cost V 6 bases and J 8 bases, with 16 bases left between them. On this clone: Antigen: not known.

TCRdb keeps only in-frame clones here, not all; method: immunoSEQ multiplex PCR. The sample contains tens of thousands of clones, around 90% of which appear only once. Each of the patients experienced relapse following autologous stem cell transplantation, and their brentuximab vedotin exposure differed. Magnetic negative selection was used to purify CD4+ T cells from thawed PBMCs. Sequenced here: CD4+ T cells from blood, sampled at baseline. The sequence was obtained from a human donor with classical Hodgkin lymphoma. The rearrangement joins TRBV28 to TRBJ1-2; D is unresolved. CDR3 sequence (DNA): TGTGCCAGCAGGCTTTTACTTGGGAGGGGCTACACCTTC. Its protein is CASRLLLGRGYTF.